Presented here are 6 T cell receptor beta chains from one specimen sequenced in a study of control samples from healthy donors and cancer patients. Produced via immunoSEQ multiplex PCR; TCRdb's table is partial and in-frame only. Of approximately 70,000 clones in the sample, roughly 84% are singletons; the top ten hold about 4%. Sample: blood. These receptors were collected from a woman aged 50 to 65 in good health.

The chain combines TRBV10-3 with TRBJ1-2, with 10 positions matching TRBD1. The J segment lost 3 bases and the V segment lost 5 bases, leaving 3 bases of the junction unmatched. Per germline, CDR1 ENHRY and CDR2 SYGVKD. The CDR3 spans 14 residues. The CDR3 DNA is TGTGCCATCAGTAGGACAGGGGGGTACTATGGCTACACCTTC. Encoded protein: CAISRTGGYYGYTF.

The genes are TRBV3-1 (or the pseudogene TRBV3-2) and TRBJ2-2; no reliable D call. The V and J ends lost 2 bases and 9 bases respectively, with 4 bases between them. CDR3 length: 11 residues. Germline loops: CDR1 LGHDT, CDR2 YNNKEL (reference sequence). In nucleotides, the CDR3 is TGTGCCAGCAGCCAAAACAGGGAGCTGTTTTTT. Translation: CASSQNRELFF.

Notes on this clone: Germline and junction disagree at one end, which may indicate a read error. The same CDR3 is also encoded by other DNA sequences in this sample. The chain couples TRBV27 to TRBJ2-7, with 7 bases aligning to TRBD2. This CDR3 region has 16 residues. CDR1 is MNHEY, CDR2 SMNVEV, per germline (reference sequence). CDR3 bases: TGTGCCAGCAGTTTACGGCTAGCGGAGATCTCCTACGAGCAATACTTC. Its translation is CASSLRLAEISYEQYF.

The rearrangement joins TRBV6-4 to TRBJ2-2, with D hard to call. In germline, CDR1 is MRHNA, CDR2 SNTAGT. There are 12 residues in the CDR3. V lost 6 bases and J lost 5, with 7 bases in between. The CDR3 spells CASREGTGELFF. CDR3 sequence (DNA): TGTGCCAGCAGGGAAGGAACCGGGGAGCTGTTTTTT.

The V and J genes are TRBV9 and TRBJ2-1; TRBD2 might be the D (6 bases). CDR1 is SGDLS, CDR2 YYNGEE, per germline. Trimming took off 0 bases at V and 6 bases at J, with 16 bases between the two ends. The CDR3 loop spans 16 amino acids. The CDR3 here is CASSVELGRGGNEQFF. CDR3 in DNA: TGTGCCAGCAGCGTAGAATTAGGGCGGGGCGGCAATGAGCAGTTCTTC.

The chain is built from TRBV2 and TRBJ2-5; possible D gene TRBD2, 6 bases. This CDR3 spans 14 amino acids. V lost 3 bases to trimming and J lost 6 bases, with 14 bases between them. Germline V gene data show CDR1 as SNHLY and CDR2 as FYNNEI. CDR3 residues: CASSEGGRVQTQYF. For the CDR3, the DNA is TGTGCCAGCAGTGAGGGGGGTAGGGTTCAGACCCAGTACTTC.